A single sample is the source of the 31 T cell receptor beta chains below, sequenced in a study of human T cells and chemical hapten exposure. Time point given: pre-sensitization, week 0. Described treatment: therapeutic diphenylcyclopropenone sensitization with weekly scalp DPC. MiXCR, applied by TCRdb to the RACE reads, yields one record per CDR3 protein. The sample holds about 80,000 distinct CDR3 sequences, around 13% seen once. The sequenced sample was whole blood, obtained in connection with sensitization to the hapten diphenylcyclopropenone (DPC). The source is a woman aged 45 to 65 with alopecia areata. Some clones in this sample may be carry-over from other donors' samples.

The chain uses TRBV6-6 and TRBJ2-5; D is undetermined. V was shortened by 6 bases and J by 2 bases, with 13 bases between the two germline ends. The germline V gene encodes CDR1 MNHNY and CDR2 SVGAGI (reference sequence). The CDR3 covers 14 residues. The CDR3, as DNA: TGTGCCAGCAGGTGGGGTATGAGGCAAGAGACCCAGTACTTC. Amino acid sequence: CASRWGMRQETQYF.

This clonotype has ten or more counts. The chain uses TRBV12-3 or TRBV12-4 and TRBJ1-5; 9 nucleotides align to TRBD1. V lost 4 bases to trimming and J lost 9 bases; unmatched junction nucleotides: 7. CDR3 length equals 14 residues. The CDR3: CASSSETGGRPQHF. For the CDR3, the DNA is TGTGCCAGCAGTTCAGAAACAGGGGGCAGGCCCCAGCATTTT.

This clonotype occurred a few times. J is TRBJ1-6 and V is TRBV20-1; 9 bases agree with TRBD1. This CDR3 comprises 14 residues. The germline CDR1 and CDR2 sequences are DFQATT and SNEGSKA (reference sequence). V lost 2 bases and J lost 7; bases outside the gene matches: 3. CDR3 sequence reads: CSARTGTGNSPLHF. The CDR3 DNA is TGCAGTGCTAGAACCGGGACAGGGAATTCACCCCTCCACTTT.

The sample holds a few counts of this clonotype. The chain employs TRBV5-4 and TRBJ2-3, with TRBD1 matching over 8 bases. This CDR3 has 15 amino acids. V lost 2 bases, J lost 5 bases, and 7 bases stayed unmatched. CDR1 SGHNT and CDR2 YYREEE come from the germline V gene (reference sequence). The CDR3 region has the DNA TGTGCCAGCAGCTTAGGCCAGGGGGCGGGAGATACGCAGTATTTT. Translation: CASSLGQGAGDTQYF.

The DNA for the CDR3 is TGTGCCAGCTCTCGCAGTGGGGGTGGTACTGAAGCTTTCTTT. It specifies CASSRSGGGTEAFF. This sequence joins TRBV18 and TRBJ1-1; weak D call: TRBD1 (5 bases). The CDR3 consists of 14 residues. Germline loops: CDR1 KGHSH, CDR2 LQKENI. The ends were cut back, 6 bases at V and 5 bases at J, with 16 bases in the middle. Full variable domain (rest looked up from reference TRBV18 and TRBJ1-1): NAGVMQNPRHLVRRRGQEARLRCSPMKGHSHVYWYRQLPEEGLKFMVYLQKENIIDESGMPKERFSAEFPKEGPSILRIQQVVRGDSAAYFCASSRSGGGTEAFFGQGTRLTVV.

J is TRBJ2-3 and V is TRBV27, with TRBD2 identical over 7 bases. The CDR3 is 13 amino acids. The V gene end was trimmed by 8 bases and the J gene end by 3 bases; junction bases not matched to a gene: 5. Germline V gene lookup returns CDR1 MNHEY and CDR2 SMNVEV (reference sequence). DNA of the CDR3: TGTGCCAGCGGCACCGGGGGGACAGATACGCAGTATTTT. Protein product: CASGTGGTDTQYF.

This clonotype was counted between two and nine times. In DNA form, the CDR3 reads TGTGCCAGCAGCCGTCGACAGGCGAGCTCTGGAAACACCATATATTTT. Residues: CASSRRQASSGNTIYF. The chain uses TRBV28 and TRBJ1-3; D possibly corresponds to TRBD1 (6 bases). Germline loops: CDR1 MDHEN, CDR2 SYDVKM. This CDR3 region has 16 residues. V lost 6 bases, J lost 0 bases, and 15 bases lay in between.

V and J are TRBV30 and TRBJ1-5; D may be TRBD1 (5 bases). Germline CDR1 is GTSNPN and CDR2 is SVGIG (reference sequence). The CDR3 spans 12 residues. Trimming left V 5 bases short and J 11 bases short, with 16 bases between. The CDR3 sequence: CAWQGDGGAQHF. The CDR3 nucleotides read TGTGCCTGGCAGGGCGACGGGGGGGCCCAGCATTTT.

This clonotype has just a few counts. The rearrangement uses TRBV20-1 and TRBJ2-7; D remains unclear. The CDR3 runs to 15 residues. Germline lookup yields CDR1 DFQATT and CDR2 SNEGSKA (reference sequence). V was pared by 3 bases and J by 7 bases, with 22 bases between. The CDR3 here is CSARESVGPRSEQYF. The DNA for the CDR3 is TGCAGTGCTAGGGAAAGTGTCGGGCCCCGCTCGGAGCAGTACTTC.

This clonotype came up a few times. The J gene is TRBJ1-1, the V gene TRBV7-6; the D gene is possibly TRBD1 (5 bases). In germline, CDR1 is SGHVS, CDR2 FNYEAQ. V was shortened by 5 bases and J by 7 bases, with 14 bases between the two germline ends. The CDR3 has 13 residues. The CDR3 nucleotides read TGTGCCAGCAGCCTTATGGCGACAGATGAAGCTTTCTTT. Protein product: CASSLMATDEAFF.

The V and J genes are TRBV10-1 and TRBJ2-2; D is unclear. Germline V CDR1 and CDR2: WNHNN, SYGVQD (reference sequence). The CDR3 contains 14 residues. The V end was cut by 5 bases, the J end by 2 bases, with 9 bases between. CDR3 bases: TGCGCCAGCAGTAGAGACCTCAACACCGGGGAGCTGTTTTTT. This translates into CASSRDLNTGELFF.

This clonotype was picked up many times. The chain employs TRBV20-1 and TRBJ2-1; 9 nucleotides agree with TRBD2. The germline gives CDR1 DFQATT, CDR2 SNEGSKA (reference sequence). The CDR3 loop spans 14 amino acids. V dropped 6 bases and J dropped 10; count of bases not matched to a gene: 13. CDR3 nucleotide sequence: TGCAGTGCAGTTAGCGGGAGAGCATCCGAGGAGCAGTTCTTC. This codes for CSAVSGRASEEQFF.

This sequence joins TRBV20-1 and TRBJ2-2, with 8 nucleotides matching TRBD2. J lost 4 bases, V lost 5 bases, and 9 bases had no gene match. Germline loops: CDR1 DFQATT, CDR2 SNEGSKA (reference sequence). The CDR3 sequence is 15 residues long. The CDR3 region is CSASRLAQFTGELFF. The CDR3, as DNA: TGCAGTGCTTCTCGACTAGCGCAATTCACCGGGGAGCTGTTTTTT.

V and J are TRBV7-9 and TRBJ2-1; D unresolved. The CDR3 extends over 16 amino acids. V was trimmed by 5 bases and J by 0 bases, leaving 14 bases between them. Germline CDR1 SEHNR, CDR2 FQNEAQ (reference sequence). CDR3 sequence reads: CASSPRLSTSYNEQFF. The CDR3 nucleotides read TGTGCCAGCAGCCCCCGGCTTTCGACCTCCTACAATGAGCAGTTCTTC.

V usage is TRBV28 and J usage is TRBJ2-1; 10 nucleotides agree with TRBD2. Germline CDR1 MDHEN, CDR2 SYDVKM. This CDR3 region has 16 residues. V lost 5 bases, J lost 4 bases, and 8 bases stayed unmatched. CDR3 region: CASSRWTSGTYNEQFF. The CDR3 DNA sequence: TGTGCCAGCAGTCGATGGACTAGCGGAACTTACAATGAGCAGTTCTTC.

This clonotype has a handful of counts. The CDR3 nucleotides read TGTGCCAGCAGCTTAGACCGGAGGAAAAACATTCAGTACTTC. Amino acid sequence: CASSLDRRKNIQYF. V gene TRBV7-2 combines with J gene TRBJ2-4; D might be TRBD2 (5 bases). The V end was cut by 1 base, the J end by 4 bases, with 8 bases between. CDR1 is SGHTA, CDR2 FQGNSA, per germline. The CDR3 loop spans 14 amino acids. Full variable domain (missing parts from reference TRBV7-2 and TRBJ2-4): GAGVSQSPSNKVTEKGKDVELRCDPISGHTALYWYRQSLGQGLEFLIYFQGNSAPDKSGLPSDRFSAERTGGSVSTLTIQRTQQEDSAVYLCASSLDRRKNIQYFGAGTRLSVL.

The table lists this clonotype with a few counts. CDR3 bases: TGTGCCAGCAGTTCGAGGGGTCGCGGGTTGGGTTCCTACAATGAGCAGTTCTTC. This encodes CASSSRGRGLGSYNEQFF. The chain is built from TRBV12-3 or TRBV12-4 and TRBJ2-1, with D perhaps being TRBD1 or TRBD2 (5 bases each). CDR3 length: 18 amino acids. Deletions cut 4 bases from V and 1 base from J, with 20 bases between.

The chain combines TRBV12-3 or TRBV12-4 with TRBJ2-2; 11 bases fit TRBD1. The junction had 7 bases not matched to a gene; V was cut back by 5 bases and J by 5 bases. This CDR3 spans 16 amino acids. Here the CDR3 reads CASSPGQGALTGELFF. In DNA, the CDR3 is TGTGCCAGCAGTCCCGGACAGGGGGCATTAACCGGGGAGCTGTTTTTT.

J is TRBJ2-1 and V is TRBV9; 7 bases are shared with TRBD1. The CDR3 covers 15 residues. V shed 2 bases and J 0 bases; nucleotides not matched to a gene: 2. Germline V gene lookup returns CDR1 SGDLS and CDR2 YYNGEE. The CDR3 reads CASSVGQSSYNEQFF. DNA for the CDR3: TGTGCCAGCAGCGTGGGACAGAGCTCCTACAATGAGCAGTTCTTC.

The chain uses TRBV7-6 and TRBJ2-7, with D possibly being TRBD1 or TRBD2 (5 bases each). CDR1 SGHVS and CDR2 FNYEAQ come from the germline V gene. The CDR3 loop spans 13 amino acids. Trimming stripped 5 bases from V and 6 bases from J, with 14 bases between. CDR3 region: CASSTMAGSEQYF. DNA of the CDR3: TGTGCCAGCAGCACGATGGCAGGGAGCGAGCAGTACTTC. The full variable domain, rest sourced from reference TRBV7-6 and TRBJ2-7, is GAGVSQSPRYKVTKRGQDVALRCDPISGHVSLYWYRQALGQGPEFLTYFNYEAQQDKSGLPNDRFSAERPEGSISTLTIQRTEQRDSAMYRCASSTMAGSEQYFGPGTRLTVT.

In this sample, this clonotype turned up many times. The J gene is TRBJ2-6, the V gene TRBV7-9; D is ambiguous. Germline V gives CDR1 SEHNR, CDR2 FQNEAQ (reference sequence). The V end was cut by 10 bases, the J end by 0 bases, with 4 bases between. This CDR3 is 12 amino acids long. CDR3 in DNA: TGTGCCAAGGCCTCTGGGGCCAACGTCCTGACTTTC. Protein: CAKASGANVLTF.

Ten or more counts support this clonotype. The V gene is TRBV28, the J gene TRBJ1-5; 7 bases fit TRBD1. The CDR3 is 16 residues long. Per germline, CDR1 MDHEN and CDR2 SYDVKM. The ends lost 6 bases at V and 1 base at J; junction bases unmatched: 9. The CDR3 DNA reads as TGTGCCAGCAGCCGTGTAACAGGGGCGAGCAATCAGCCCCAGCATTTT. The encoded protein is CASSRVTGASNQPQHF.

In this sample, this clonotype turned up a few times. The chain is built from TRBV20-1 and TRBJ1-3, with D unclear. V lost 6 bases to trimming and J lost 1 base, with 16 bases between them. Germline V CDR1 and CDR2: DFQATT, SNEGSKA (reference sequence). This CDR3 has 15 amino acids. In nucleotides, the CDR3 is TGCAGTGCGACATCTCTGGAAGTTTCTGGAAACACCATATATTTT. This sequence encodes CSATSLEVSGNTIYF.

The J gene is TRBJ2-5, the V gene TRBV5-1, with D perhaps matching TRBD2 (5 bases). The ends were cut back, 3 bases at V and 6 bases at J, with 15 bases in the middle. This CDR3 spans 14 amino acids. CDR1 and CDR2 from the germline V gene are SGHRS and YFSETQ. CDR3 residues: CASSSFGVEKTQYF. In DNA form, the CDR3 reads TGCGCCAGCAGCTCGTTCGGGGTCGAGAAGACCCAGTACTTC.

This chain connects TRBV29-1 to TRBJ2-5, with D possibly being TRBD2 (5 bases). CDR1 and CDR2 from the germline V gene are SQVTM and ANQGSEA. The V gene lost 5 bases and the J gene lost 5 bases, with 12 bases spanning the gap. This CDR3 region has 12 residues. DNA for the CDR3: TGCAGCGTTCCCCACAGCGGCGAGACCCAGTACTTC. Translating it yields CSVPHSGETQYF. The entire variable domain, with the rest obtained from reference TRBV29-1 and TRBJ2-5, is as follows: SAVISQKPSRDICQRGTSLTIQCQVDSQVTMMFWYRQQPGQSLTLIATANQGSEATYESGFVIDKFPISRPNLTFSTLTVSNMSPEDSSIYLCSVPHSGETQYFGPGTRLLVL.

This clonotype was found a few times. This sequence joins TRBV28 and TRBJ1-2; 10 bases map to TRBD1. The CDR3 length is 14 residues. Germline CDR1 and CDR2: MDHEN and SYDVKM. J was trimmed by 13 bases and V by 1 base; bases with no gene match: 9. CDR3 in DNA: TGTGCCAGCAGTTTATTGACAGGGGGCGGCCCCCCCACCTTC. Its translation is CASSLLTGGGPPTF.

The table lists this clonotype with many counts. This chain connects TRBV29-1 to TRBJ1-1; D not resolved. Per germline, CDR1 SQVTM and CDR2 ANQGSEA. This CDR3 region has 13 residues. Trimming took off 7 bases at V and 5 bases at J, with 17 bases between the two ends. The CDR3 nucleotides are TGCAGCGCCAGGAAGGTAGGCTTGACTGAAGCTTTCTTT. This encodes CSARKVGLTEAFF.

The sample holds a few counts of this clonotype. The V and J genes are TRBV18 and TRBJ1-3; D remains unclear. Deletions cut 1 base from V and 3 bases from J, with 10 bases between. Per the germline V gene, CDR1 is KGHSH and CDR2 is LQKENI. The CDR3 extends over 15 amino acids. The CDR3 bases are TGTGCCAGCTCACCACTTGGCTTAAGTGGAAACACCATATATTTT. It yields the protein CASSPLGLSGNTIYF.

The V and J genes are TRBV12-3 or TRBV12-4 and TRBJ1-1; no firm D call. Trimming took 6 bases from V and 4 from J, leaving 15 bases between them. The length of the CDR3 is 14 residues. The CDR3 DNA reads TGTGCCAGCAGGTCGCCAGGAGACGGCACTGAAGCTTTCTTT. Translated, it gives CASRSPGDGTEAFF.

The chain has TRBV5-1 and TRBJ2-1; D is ambiguous. V dropped 4 bases and J dropped 0 bases, with 17 bases sitting between them. The germline V gene encodes CDR1 SGHRS and CDR2 YFSETQ. This CDR3 contains 17 residues. CDR3 residues: CASSPLWAGSSYNEQFF. In DNA form, the CDR3 reads TGCGCCAGCAGCCCTTTGTGGGCTGGAAGCTCCTACAATGAGCAGTTCTTC.

CDR3 nucleotides: TGTGCCAGCAGCTTGGGAGGGAGGGCCTCAGATACGCAGTATTTT. Its protein product is CASSLGGRASDTQYF. The chain joins TRBV5-4 to TRBJ2-3; 7 bases align to TRBD2. Germline values: CDR1 SGHNT, CDR2 YYREEE (reference sequence). Unmatched junction bases numbered 5, after V lost 0 bases and J lost 4 bases. The CDR3 spans 15 residues. The entire variable domain, with the rest obtained from reference TRBV5-4 and TRBJ2-3, is as follows: ETGVTQSPTHLIKTRGQQVTLRCSSQSGHNTVSWYQQALGQGPQFIFQYYREEENGRGNFPPRFSGLQFPNYSSELNVNALELDDSALYLCASSLGGRASDTQYFGPGTRLTVL.